One and the same sample provided the 18 T cell receptor beta chains below, sequenced in a study of blood T cell repertoires in COVID-19. The data were produced by immunoSEQ multiplex PCR, yet TCRdb's version contains in-frame clones alone and is incomplete. The sample lists more than 25,000 clones; 70% to 90% were seen once. The sequencing sample was made of peripheral blood. The receptor source for this set is a human donor in a cohort sampled during active COVID-19.

The rearrangement links TRBV19 to TRBJ1-3; TRBD1 might be the D (5 bases). The CDR3 spans 14 residues. V dropped 7 bases and J dropped 2 bases, with 12 bases sitting between them. In germline, CDR1 is LNHDA, CDR2 SQIVND (reference sequence). CDR3: CASTKRDAGNTIYF. For the CDR3, the DNA is TGTGCCAGTACTAAGCGGGACGCTGGAAACACCATATATTTT.

This chain uses TRBV7-9 with TRBJ2-7; D remains unclear. The germline V and J ends were trimmed by 8 bases and 3 bases, with 11 bases remaining between them. Germline V gene sequence: CDR1 SEHNR, CDR2 FQNEAQ (reference sequence). This CDR3 contains 12 residues. As DNA, the CDR3 is TGTGCCAGCCAGACGGAGAACTACGAGCAGTACTTC. Protein sequence: CASQTENYEQYF.

This CDR3 reads CSVGGGTYNEQFF. The CDR3 DNA reads TGCAGCGTTGGGGGCGGGACGTACAATGAGCAGTTCTTC. V is TRBV29-1 and J is TRBJ2-1, with D possibly matching TRBD2 (6 bases). V gave up 4 bases and J gave up 4 bases, with 11 bases separating them. The CDR3 totals 13 residues. The germline V gene has CDR1 SQVTM and CDR2 ANQGSEA.

This clone showed up just a few times. This chain links TRBV2 with TRBJ2-7, with 10 bases fitting TRBD2. Germline trimming cut 8 bases from V and 7 bases from J; bases unmatched to any gene: 11. There are 14 residues in the CDR3. Looked up from germline, CDR1 is SNHLY and CDR2 is FYNNEI. The CDR3 sequence is CASLRSSGSVEQYF. The CDR3 nucleotides are TGTGCCAGCCTGAGGTCTAGCGGGAGTGTGGAGCAGTACTTC.

The rearrangement links TRBV27 to TRBJ2-3; D may be TRBD1 (6 bases). CDR3 size: 13 residues. V was pared by 5 bases and J by 5 bases, with 11 bases between. The germline CDR1 and CDR2 sequences are MNHEY and SMNVEV (reference sequence). In nucleotides, the CDR3 is TGTGCCAGCAGTCATACCAGGGGAGATACGCAGTATTTT. This codes for CASSHTRGDTQYF.

The chain joins TRBV11-2 to TRBJ2-6; no clear D. The CDR3 is made up of 14 amino acids. Trimming shortened V by 1 base and J by 2 bases, and 3 bases separated the two germline ends. Germline V CDR1 and CDR2: SGHAT, FQNNGV. The CDR3 sequence is CASSLVTGANVLTF. The CDR3 nucleotides read TGTGCCAGCAGCTTAGTAACTGGGGCCAACGTCCTGACTTTC. Supplemented by reference TRBV11-2 and TRBJ2-6, the full variable domain reads EAGVAQSPRYKIIEKRQSVAFWCNPISGHATLYWYQQILGQGPKLLIQFQNNGVVDDSQLPKDRFSAERLKGVDSTLKIQPAKLEDSAVYLCASSLVTGANVLTFGAGSRLTVL.

This clone was picked up one time. The gene calls are TRBV28 and TRBJ2-3, with unresolved D. The length of the CDR3 is 13 residues. V dropped 2 bases and J dropped 4 bases, with 7 bases sitting between them. The germline CDR1 and CDR2 sequences are MDHEN and SYDVKM. As DNA, the CDR3 is TGTGCCAGCAGTTTACCTCAGGCAGATACGCAGTATTTT. It specifies CASSLPQADTQYF.

This sequence joins TRBV2 and TRBJ1-2, with a tentative D call TRBD1 (5 bases). Trimming removed 8 bases from V and 5 bases from J, with 12 bases in between. The CDR3 has 12 amino acids. Germline values: CDR1 SNHLY, CDR2 FYNNEI. CDR3 sequence (DNA): TGTGCCAGCGGAGCCTCAGGGTATGGCTACACCTTC. This sequence encodes CASGASGYGYTF.

This chain uses TRBV11-2 with TRBJ2-5, with a possible D match to TRBD1 (5 bases). Per the germline V gene, CDR1 is SGHAT and CDR2 is FQNNGV. This CDR3 has 14 amino acids. V lost 4 bases to trimming and J lost 5 bases, with 14 bases between them. CDR3 amino acids: CASSSGLGQETQYF. DNA for the CDR3: TGTGCCAGCAGCTCCGGATTGGGGCAGGAGACCCAGTACTTC. The whole variable domain, remainder taken from reference TRBV11-2 and TRBJ2-5, is EAGVAQSPRYKIIEKRQSVAFWCNPISGHATLYWYQQILGQGPKLLIQFQNNGVVDDSQLPKDRFSAERLKGVDSTLKIQPAKLEDSAVYLCASSSGLGQETQYFGPGTRLLVL.

The chain employs TRBV19 and TRBJ1-4; D is unclear. The CDR3 loop spans 15 amino acids. V dropped 3 bases and J dropped 2 bases, with 10 bases sitting between them. The germline V gene has CDR1 LNHDA and CDR2 SQIVND (reference sequence). CDR3 DNA sequence: TGTGCCAGTAGTATTAGTGGAGCCACTAATGAAAAACTGTTTTTT. This gives the protein CASSISGATNEKLFF.

The rearrangement links TRBV5-1 to TRBJ2-5, with D possibly being TRBD2 (5 bases). Germline values: CDR1 SGHRS, CDR2 YFSETQ. V shed 0 bases and J shed 1 base, with 7 bases lying between them. The length of the CDR3 is 14 residues. As DNA, the CDR3 is TGCGCCAGCAGCTTGGAACGGGGCCAAGAGACCCAGTACTTC. Translation: CASSLERGQETQYF.

The V and J genes are TRBV4-1 and TRBJ2-2; TRBD2 aligns across 7 bases. Germline CDR1 MGHRA, CDR2 YSYEKL. The CDR3 is made up of 18 amino acids. V dropped 4 bases and J dropped 3; count of bases not matched to a gene: 14. The DNA of the CDR3 is TGCGCCAGCAGCCGAGCCGCGGGGGAACGAATGGACACCGGGGAGCTGTTTTTT. Translated: CASSRAAGERMDTGELFF.

This chain connects TRBV7-6 to TRBJ2-1; 16 bases match TRBD2. CDR3 length: 18 residues. The ends lost 0 bases at V and 7 bases at J; junction bases unmatched: 6. CDR1 SGHVS and CDR2 FNYEAQ come from the germline V gene. The CDR3 DNA is TGTGCCAGCAGCTTAGCCCCGGGACTAGCGGGGGGGAGAAATGAGCAGTTCTTC. This encodes CASSLAPGLAGGRNEQFF.

The gene calls are TRBV4-1 and TRBJ2-1; D is perhaps TRBD2 (5 bases). This CDR3 has 17 amino acids. The V end was cut by 1 base, the J end by 0 bases, with 13 bases between. Germline V CDR1 and CDR2: MGHRA, YSYEKL. The CDR3 sequence: CASSQAVPGSSYNEQFF. Written as DNA, the CDR3 is TGCGCCAGCAGCCAAGCCGTACCGGGAAGCTCCTACAATGAGCAGTTCTTC.

The rearrangement links TRBV21-1 to TRBJ1-5; the table's D call of TRBD1 was not tested on the DNA. TRBV21-1 is recorded as a pseudogene. This CDR3 contains 16 residues. The CDR3 sequence is CASSKKWDSRNQPQHF. The CDR3 nucleotides read TGTGCCAGCAGCAAAAAGTGGGACAGCCGCAATCAGCCCCAGCATTTT.

The rearrangement links TRBV10-3 to TRBJ1-1, with TRBD1 matching over 11 bases. With 7 bases clipped from V and 1 base from J, the junction kept 5 bases outside the gene matches. The CDR3 covers 15 residues. The germline V gene has CDR1 ENHRY and CDR2 SYGVKD. As DNA, the CDR3 is TGTGCCATCACGGGGACAGGGGGTTCGAACACTGAAGCTTTCTTT. Translating gives CAITGTGGSNTEAFF.

The chain couples TRBV28 to TRBJ1-5; 8 bases are shared with TRBD1. The CDR3 has 13 residues. Germline CDR1 and CDR2: MDHEN and SYDVKM. V trimming: 8 bases; J trimming: 4 bases; junction bases outside the gene matches: 4. The chain's CDR3 is CASDTGGNQPQHF. CDR3 sequence (DNA): TGTGCCAGCGATACAGGGGGTAATCAGCCCCAGCATTTT.

V gene TRBV7-2 combines with J gene TRBJ1-5; 7 bases match TRBD1. The V gene's germline CDR1 is SGHTA and CDR2 FQGNSA. This CDR3 contains 15 residues. V shed 5 bases and J 0 bases; nucleotides not matched to a gene: 4. CDR3 loop: CASSLDRTSNQPQHF. The CDR3 bases are TGTGCCAGCAGCCTGGACAGGACTAGCAATCAGCCCCAGCATTTT.